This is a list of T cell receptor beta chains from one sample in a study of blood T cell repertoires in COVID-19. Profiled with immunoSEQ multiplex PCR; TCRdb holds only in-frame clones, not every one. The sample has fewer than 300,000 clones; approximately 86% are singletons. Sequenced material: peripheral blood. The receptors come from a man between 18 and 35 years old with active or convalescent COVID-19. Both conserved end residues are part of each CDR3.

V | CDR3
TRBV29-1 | CSVVVRGSYNEQFF
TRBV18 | CASSPTSRETQYF
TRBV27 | CASSQTGEYGYTF
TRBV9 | CASSPRQGKGEAFF
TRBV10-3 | CAISESGQFGIGYEQYF
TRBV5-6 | CASSFPSGQETQYF
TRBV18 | CASSPIGGLDEKLFF
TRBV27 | CASSSRGTSGGAGYNEQFF
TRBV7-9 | CASSFKTGDANIQYF
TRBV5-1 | CASSLVGGGGQPQHF
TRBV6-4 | CASRGIRQGASYEQYF
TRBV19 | CASSIGGTGYQYEQFF
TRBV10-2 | CASGGRLGYEQFF
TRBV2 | CASSPQAGEETQYF
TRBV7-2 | CASSARTSGGAYLSHTQYF
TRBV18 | CASSPLRDNNYGYTF
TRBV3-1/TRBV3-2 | CASSQGGAGGPPAYNEQFF
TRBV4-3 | CASSQGTGNRYEQYF
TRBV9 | CASSVGSDSPLHF
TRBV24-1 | CATKCGDASDGYTF
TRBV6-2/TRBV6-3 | CASSLEAPYEQYF
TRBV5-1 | CASSAGLAAFETQYF
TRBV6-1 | CASSESYTIYF
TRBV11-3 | CASSLAGGAQYF
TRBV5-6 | CASSLRGSEEKLFF
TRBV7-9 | CASSPSTGGTEAFF
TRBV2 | CASSELMVANEQFF
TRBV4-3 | CASSQDRGSNQPQHF
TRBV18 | CASSPRSAGGSDTQYF
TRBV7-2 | CASSSAGVSNQPQHF
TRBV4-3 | CASSQSRGNTIYF
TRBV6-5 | CASSTGFTNEKLFF
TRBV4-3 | CASSHQTQLAGNTIYF
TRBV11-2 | CASTNSGNTIYF
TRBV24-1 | CATSAGQGGDEQFF
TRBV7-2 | CASRKAGGFYNEQFF
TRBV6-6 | CASSRGATGELFF
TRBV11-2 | CASSPGVNTGELFF
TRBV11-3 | CASSPGTLRGGSGETQYF
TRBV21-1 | CASSPRATQGTQMSSPLHF
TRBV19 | CASYLDRGGWRGNQPQHF
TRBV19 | CASSTRDRPGNTIYF
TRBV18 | CASSFDRGNYGYTF
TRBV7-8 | CASSLTLGGDYGYTF
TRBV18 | CASSPSRGRDYGYTF
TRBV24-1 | CATSDGGDRGNTEAFF
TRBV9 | CASSPGQPDYGYTF
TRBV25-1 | CASSEHRQKDNEQFF
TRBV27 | CASSEGQAYTEAFF
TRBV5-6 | CASSWGTGNTQYF
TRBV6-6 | CASRPGGSGAQHF
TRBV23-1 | CASSQPNLRGRNEQFF
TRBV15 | CATSPLRGYPEAFF
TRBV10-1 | CASSPTGLGSVNTEAFF